This T cell receptor (beta chain) was sequenced for a study of blood T cell repertoires in COVID-19. Method: immunoSEQ multiplex PCR; TCRdb's copy keeps in-frame clones and lacks some. The sample consists of roughly 18,000 clones, 70% to 85% of them appearing once. Per germline, CDR1 SGHDN and CDR2 FVKESK. V lost 4 bases, J lost 8 bases, and 14 bases lay in between. The CDR3 spans 13 residues. This receptor was obtained from a human donor in a cohort sampled during active COVID-19. V and J are TRBV14 and TRBJ1-1, with D possibly TRBD1 on 5 matching bases. Material: peripheral blood. The CDR3 reads CASSPFLTAEAFF. The CDR3, as DNA: TGTGCCAGCAGCCCTTTCCTGACAGCGGAAGCTTTCTTT.